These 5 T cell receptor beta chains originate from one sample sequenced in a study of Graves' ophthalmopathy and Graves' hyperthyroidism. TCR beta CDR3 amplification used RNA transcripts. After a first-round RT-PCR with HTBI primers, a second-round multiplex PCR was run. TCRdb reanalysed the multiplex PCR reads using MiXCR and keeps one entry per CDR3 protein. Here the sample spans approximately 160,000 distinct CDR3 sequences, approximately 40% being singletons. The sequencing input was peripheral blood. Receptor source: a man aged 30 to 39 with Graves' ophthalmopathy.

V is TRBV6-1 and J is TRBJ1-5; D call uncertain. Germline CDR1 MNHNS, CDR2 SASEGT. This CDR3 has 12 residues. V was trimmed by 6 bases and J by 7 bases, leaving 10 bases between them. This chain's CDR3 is CASSPYGQPQHF. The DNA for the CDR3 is TGTGCCAGCAGCCCATACGGCCAGCCCCAGCATTTT.

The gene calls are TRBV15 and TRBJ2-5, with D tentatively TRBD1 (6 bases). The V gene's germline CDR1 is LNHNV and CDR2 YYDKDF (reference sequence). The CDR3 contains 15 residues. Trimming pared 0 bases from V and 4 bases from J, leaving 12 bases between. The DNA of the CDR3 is TGTGCCACCAGCAGAGATTTACCCAGGGGAGAGACCCAGTACTTC. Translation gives CATSRDLPRGETQYF. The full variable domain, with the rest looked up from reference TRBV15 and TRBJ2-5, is DAMVIQNPRYQVTQFGKPVTLSCSQTLNHNVMYWYQQKSSQAPKLLFHYYDKDFNNEADTPDNFQSRRPNTSFCFLDIRSPGLGDTAMYLCATSRDLPRGETQYFGPGTRLLVL.

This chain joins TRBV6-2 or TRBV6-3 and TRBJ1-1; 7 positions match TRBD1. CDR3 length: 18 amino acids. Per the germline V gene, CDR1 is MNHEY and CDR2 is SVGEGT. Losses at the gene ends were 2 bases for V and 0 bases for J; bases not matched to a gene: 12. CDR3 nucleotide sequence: TGTGCCAGCAGTTACATGATCGGGACAGCCGATATGAACACTGAAGCTTTCTTT. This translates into CASSYMIGTADMNTEAFF.

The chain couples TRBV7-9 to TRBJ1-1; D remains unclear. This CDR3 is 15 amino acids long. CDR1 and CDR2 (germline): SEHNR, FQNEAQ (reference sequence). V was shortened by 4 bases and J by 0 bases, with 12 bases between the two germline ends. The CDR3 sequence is CASSSTDRMNTEAFF. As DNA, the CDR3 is TGTGCCAGCAGCTCCACGGACCGTATGAACACTGAAGCTTTCTTT.

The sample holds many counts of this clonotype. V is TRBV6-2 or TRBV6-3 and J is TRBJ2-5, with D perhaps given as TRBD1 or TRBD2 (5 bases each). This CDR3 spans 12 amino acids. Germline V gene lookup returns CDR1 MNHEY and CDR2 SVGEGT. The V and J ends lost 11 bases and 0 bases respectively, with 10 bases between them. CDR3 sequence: CAGGRYQETQYF. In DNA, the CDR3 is TGTGCCGGGGGACGTTACCAAGAGACCCAGTACTTC.